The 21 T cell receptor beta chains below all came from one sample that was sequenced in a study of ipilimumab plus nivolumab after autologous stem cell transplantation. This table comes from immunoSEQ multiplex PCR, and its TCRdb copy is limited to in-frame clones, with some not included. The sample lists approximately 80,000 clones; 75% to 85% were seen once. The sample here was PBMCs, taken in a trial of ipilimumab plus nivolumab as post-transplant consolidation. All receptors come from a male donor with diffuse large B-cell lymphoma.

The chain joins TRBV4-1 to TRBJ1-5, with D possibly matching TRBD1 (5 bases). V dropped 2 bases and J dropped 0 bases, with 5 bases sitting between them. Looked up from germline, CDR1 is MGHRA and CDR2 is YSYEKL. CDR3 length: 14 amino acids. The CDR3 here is CASSQQGSNQPQHF. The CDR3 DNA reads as TGCGCCAGCAGCCAACAGGGTAGCAATCAGCCCCAGCATTTT.

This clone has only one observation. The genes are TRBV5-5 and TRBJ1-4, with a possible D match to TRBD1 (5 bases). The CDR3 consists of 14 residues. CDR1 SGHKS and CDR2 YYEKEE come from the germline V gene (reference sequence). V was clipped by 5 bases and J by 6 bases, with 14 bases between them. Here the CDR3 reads CASRPAWGDEKLFF. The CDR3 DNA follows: TGTGCCAGCAGACCGGCTTGGGGGGATGAAAAACTGTTTTTT.

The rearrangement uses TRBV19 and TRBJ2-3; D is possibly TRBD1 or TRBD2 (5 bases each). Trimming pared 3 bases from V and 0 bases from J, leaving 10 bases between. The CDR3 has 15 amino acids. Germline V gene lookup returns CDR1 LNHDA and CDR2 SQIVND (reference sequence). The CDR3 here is CASSIGGFSTDTQYF. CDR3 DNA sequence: TGTGCCAGTAGTATTGGGGGTTTCAGCACAGATACGCAGTATTTT.

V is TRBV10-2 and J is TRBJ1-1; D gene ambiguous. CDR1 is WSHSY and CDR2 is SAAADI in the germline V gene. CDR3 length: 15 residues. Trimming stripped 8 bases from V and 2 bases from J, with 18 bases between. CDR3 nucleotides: TGCGCCAGCCGCCGAACCTCCTTAATTAACACTGAAGCTTTCTTT. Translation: CASRRTSLINTEAFF.

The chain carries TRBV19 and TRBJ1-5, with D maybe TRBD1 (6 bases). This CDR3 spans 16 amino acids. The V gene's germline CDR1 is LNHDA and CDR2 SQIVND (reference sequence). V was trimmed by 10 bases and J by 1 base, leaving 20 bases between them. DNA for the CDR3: TGTGCCATTTCAGGTTCCCCACAGGGAAGCAATCAGCCCCAGCATTTT. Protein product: CAISGSPQGSNQPQHF.

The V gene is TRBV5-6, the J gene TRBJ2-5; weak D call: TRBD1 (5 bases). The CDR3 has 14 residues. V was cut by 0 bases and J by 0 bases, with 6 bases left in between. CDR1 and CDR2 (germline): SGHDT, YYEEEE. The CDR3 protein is CASSLDRYQETQYF. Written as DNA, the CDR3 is TGTGCCAGCAGCTTGGACAGGTACCAAGAGACCCAGTACTTC.

The CDR3 DNA reads as TGTGCCAGCACCAGGCTTGATCCTAACTATGGCTACACCTTC. Its translation: CASTRLDPNYGYTF. The J gene is TRBJ1-2, the V gene TRBV6-5; D is unclear. Germline V CDR1 and CDR2: MNHEY, SVGAGI. The CDR3 is 14 amino acids. With 7 bases removed from V and 0 bases from J, the gap between germline ends came to 12 bases.

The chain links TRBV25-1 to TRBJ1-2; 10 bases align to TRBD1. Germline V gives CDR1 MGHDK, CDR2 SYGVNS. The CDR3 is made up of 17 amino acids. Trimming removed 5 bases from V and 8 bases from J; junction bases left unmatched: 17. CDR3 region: CASSHPGTGALRGGYTF. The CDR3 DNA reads TGTGCCAGCAGTCACCCCGGGACAGGGGCCCTTAGGGGAGGCTACACCTTC.

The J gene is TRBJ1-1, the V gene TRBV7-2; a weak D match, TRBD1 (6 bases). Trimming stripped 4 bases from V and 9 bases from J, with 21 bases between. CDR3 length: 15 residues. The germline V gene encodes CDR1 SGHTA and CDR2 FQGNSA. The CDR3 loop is CASSSNRAAVRKAFF. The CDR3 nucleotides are TGTGCCAGCAGCTCTAACAGGGCGGCCGTAAGGAAAGCTTTCTTT.

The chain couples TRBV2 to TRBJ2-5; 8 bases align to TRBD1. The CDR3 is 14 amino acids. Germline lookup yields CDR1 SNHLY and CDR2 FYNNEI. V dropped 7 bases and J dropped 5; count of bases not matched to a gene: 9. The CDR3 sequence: CASKGQGVIETQYF. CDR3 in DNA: TGTGCCAGCAAAGGACAGGGAGTAATTGAGACCCAGTACTTC.

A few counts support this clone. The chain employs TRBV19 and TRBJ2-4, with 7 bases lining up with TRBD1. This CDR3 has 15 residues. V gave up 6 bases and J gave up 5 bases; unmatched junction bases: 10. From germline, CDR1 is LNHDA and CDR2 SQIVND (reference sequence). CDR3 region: CASSIQGFGQNIQYF. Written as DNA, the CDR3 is TGTGCCAGTAGCATACAGGGGTTCGGGCAAAACATTCAGTACTTC.

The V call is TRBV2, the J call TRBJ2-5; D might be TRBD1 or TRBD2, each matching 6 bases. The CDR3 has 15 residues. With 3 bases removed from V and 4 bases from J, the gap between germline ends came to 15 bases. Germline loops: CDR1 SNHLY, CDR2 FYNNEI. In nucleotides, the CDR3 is TGTGCCAGCAGTGACGTATATGGGGGGCCAGAGACCCAGTACTTC. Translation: CASSDVYGGPETQYF.

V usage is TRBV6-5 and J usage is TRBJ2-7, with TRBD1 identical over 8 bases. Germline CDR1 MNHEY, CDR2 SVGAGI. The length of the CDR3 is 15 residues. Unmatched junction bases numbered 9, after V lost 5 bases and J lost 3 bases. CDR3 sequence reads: CASSTLGQGNYEQYF. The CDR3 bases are TGTGCCAGCAGTACCCTCGGACAGGGAAACTACGAGCAGTACTTC.

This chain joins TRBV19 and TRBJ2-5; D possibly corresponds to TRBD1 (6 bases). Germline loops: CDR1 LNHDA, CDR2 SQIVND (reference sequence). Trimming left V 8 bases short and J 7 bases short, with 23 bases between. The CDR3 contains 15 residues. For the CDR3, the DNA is TGTGCCAGTGGTGGGGGCCAGTTACGGTCTGGGACCCAGTACTTC. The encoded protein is CASGGGQLRSGTQYF.

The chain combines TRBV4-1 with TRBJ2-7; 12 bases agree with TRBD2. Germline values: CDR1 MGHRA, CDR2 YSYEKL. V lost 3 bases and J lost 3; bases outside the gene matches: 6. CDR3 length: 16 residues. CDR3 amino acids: CASSQALAGGIYEQYF. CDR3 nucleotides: TGCGCCAGCAGCCAGGCCCTAGCGGGGGGGATCTACGAGCAGTACTTC.

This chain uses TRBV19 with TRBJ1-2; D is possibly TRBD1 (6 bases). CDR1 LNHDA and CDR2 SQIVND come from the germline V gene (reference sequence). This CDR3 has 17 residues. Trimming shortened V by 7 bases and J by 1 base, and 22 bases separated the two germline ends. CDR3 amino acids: CASTPRAGEGLNYGYTF. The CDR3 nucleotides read TGTGCCAGTACCCCTCGGGCAGGGGAGGGGCTTAACTATGGCTACACCTTC.

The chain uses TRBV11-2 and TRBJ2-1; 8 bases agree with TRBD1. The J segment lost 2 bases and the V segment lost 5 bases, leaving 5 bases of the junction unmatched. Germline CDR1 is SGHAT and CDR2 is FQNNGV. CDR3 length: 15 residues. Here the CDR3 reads CASSVQGAPYNEQFF. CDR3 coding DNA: TGTGCCAGCAGCGTTCAGGGGGCCCCCTACAATGAGCAGTTCTTC. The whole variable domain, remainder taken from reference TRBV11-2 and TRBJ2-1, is EAGVAQSPRYKIIEKRQSVAFWCNPISGHATLYWYQQILGQGPKLLIQFQNNGVVDDSQLPKDRFSAERLKGVDSTLKIQPAKLEDSAVYLCASSVQGAPYNEQFFGPGTRLTVL.

CDR3 loop: CASSFRGNTGELFF. In nucleotides, the CDR3 is TGTGCCAGCTCCTTCCGGGGGAACACCGGGGAGCTGTTTTTT. V gene TRBV6-1 combines with J gene TRBJ2-2, with D perhaps matching TRBD2 (5 bases). The CDR3 spans 14 residues. Trimming stripped 8 bases from V and 1 base from J, with 11 bases between. CDR1 MNHNS and CDR2 SASEGT come from the germline V gene.

Here the CDR3 reads CASSVAGTEGYTF. The DNA of the CDR3 is TGTGCCAGCTCGGTCGCGGGGACCGAGGGCTACACCTTC. This chain links TRBV18 with TRBJ1-2; D is possibly TRBD1 (5 bases). V dropped 6 bases and J dropped 8 bases, with 16 bases sitting between them. Germline assignment: CDR1 KGHSH and CDR2 LQKENI. The CDR3 is 13 residues long.

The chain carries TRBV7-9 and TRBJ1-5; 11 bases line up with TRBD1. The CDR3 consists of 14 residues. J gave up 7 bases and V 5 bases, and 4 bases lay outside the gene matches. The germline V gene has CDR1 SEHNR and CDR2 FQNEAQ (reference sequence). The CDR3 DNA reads TGTGCCAGCAGCCGCGGGACAGGGGGACAGCCCCAGCATTTT. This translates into CASSRGTGGQPQHF. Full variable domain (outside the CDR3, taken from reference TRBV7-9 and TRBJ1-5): DTGVSQNPRHKITKRGQNVTFRCDPISEHNRLYWYRQTLGQGPEFLTYFQNEAQLEKSRLLSDRFSAERPKGSFSTLEIQRTEQGDSAMYLCASSRGTGGQPQHFGDGTRLSIL.

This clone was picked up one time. The CDR3 sequence is CASRPGSANSYNSPLHF. DNA for the CDR3: TGTGCCAGCAGACCCGGGAGTGCGAACTCCTATAATTCACCCCTCCACTTT. V usage is TRBV7-2 and J usage is TRBJ1-6; D not certain. V lost 6 bases to trimming and J lost 0 bases, with 15 bases between them. The CDR3 extends over 17 amino acids. Germline lookup yields CDR1 SGHTA and CDR2 FQGNSA. The variable domain in full, completed from reference TRBV7-2 and TRBJ1-6, reads GAGVSQSPSNKVTEKGKDVELRCDPISGHTALYWYRQSLGQGLEFLIYFQGNSAPDKSGLPSDRFSAERTGGSVSTLTIQRTQQEDSAVYLCASRPGSANSYNSPLHFGNGTRLTVT.